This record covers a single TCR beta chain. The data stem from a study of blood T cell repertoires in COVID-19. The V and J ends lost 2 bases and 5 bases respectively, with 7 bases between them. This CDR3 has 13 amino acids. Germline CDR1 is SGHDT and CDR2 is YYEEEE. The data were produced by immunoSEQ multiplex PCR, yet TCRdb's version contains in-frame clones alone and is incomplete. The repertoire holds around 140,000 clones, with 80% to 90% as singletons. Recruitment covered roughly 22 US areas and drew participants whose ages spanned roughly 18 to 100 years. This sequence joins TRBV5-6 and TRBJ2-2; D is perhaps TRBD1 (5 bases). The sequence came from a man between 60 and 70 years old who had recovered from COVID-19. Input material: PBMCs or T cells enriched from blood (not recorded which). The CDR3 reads CASSFRQTGELFF. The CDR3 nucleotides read TGTGCCAGCAGCTTCCGACAGACCGGGGAGCTGTTTTTT.